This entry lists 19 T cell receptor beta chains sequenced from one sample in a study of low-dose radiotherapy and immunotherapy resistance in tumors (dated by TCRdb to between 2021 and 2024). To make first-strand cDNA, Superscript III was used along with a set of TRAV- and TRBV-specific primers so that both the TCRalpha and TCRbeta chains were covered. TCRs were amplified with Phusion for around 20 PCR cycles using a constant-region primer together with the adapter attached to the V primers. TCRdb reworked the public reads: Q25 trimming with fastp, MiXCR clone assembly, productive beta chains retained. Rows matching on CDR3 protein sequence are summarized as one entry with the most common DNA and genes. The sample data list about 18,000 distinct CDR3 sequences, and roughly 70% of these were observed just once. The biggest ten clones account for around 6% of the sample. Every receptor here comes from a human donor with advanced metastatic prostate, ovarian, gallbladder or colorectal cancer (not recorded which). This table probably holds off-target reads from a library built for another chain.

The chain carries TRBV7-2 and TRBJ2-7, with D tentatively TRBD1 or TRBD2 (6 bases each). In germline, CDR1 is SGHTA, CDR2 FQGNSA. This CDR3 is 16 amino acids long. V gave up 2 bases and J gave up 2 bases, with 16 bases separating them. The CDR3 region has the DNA TGTGCCAGCAGCTTACGGGGGCTAGCGACACCCTACGAGCAGTACTTC. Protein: CASSLRGLATPYEQYF.

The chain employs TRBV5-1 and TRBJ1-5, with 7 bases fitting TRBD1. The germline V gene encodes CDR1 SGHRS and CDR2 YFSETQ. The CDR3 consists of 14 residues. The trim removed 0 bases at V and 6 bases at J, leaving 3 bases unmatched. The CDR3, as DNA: TGCGCCAGCAGCTTGGGAGGGGGCGGTCAGCCCCAGCATTTT. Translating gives CASSLGGGGQPQHF.

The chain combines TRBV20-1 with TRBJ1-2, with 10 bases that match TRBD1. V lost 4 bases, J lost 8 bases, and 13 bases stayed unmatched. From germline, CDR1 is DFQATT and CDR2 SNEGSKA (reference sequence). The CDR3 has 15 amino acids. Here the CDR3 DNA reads TGCAGTGCTAAGGAGACAGGGGGCATTAGGACGGGCTACACCTTC. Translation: CSAKETGGIRTGYTF.

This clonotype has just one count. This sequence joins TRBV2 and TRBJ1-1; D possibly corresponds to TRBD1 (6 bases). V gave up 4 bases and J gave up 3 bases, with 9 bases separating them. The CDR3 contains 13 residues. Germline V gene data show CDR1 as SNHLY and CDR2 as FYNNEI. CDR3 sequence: CASSVNRDTEAFF. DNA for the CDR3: TGTGCCAGCAGTGTTAACAGGGACACTGAAGCTTTCTTT.

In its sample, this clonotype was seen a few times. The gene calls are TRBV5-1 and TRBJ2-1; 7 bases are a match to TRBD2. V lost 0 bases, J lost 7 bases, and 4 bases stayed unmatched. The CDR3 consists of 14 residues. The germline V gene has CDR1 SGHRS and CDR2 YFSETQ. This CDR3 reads CASSLDPGGNEQFF. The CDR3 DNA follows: TGCGCCAGCAGCTTGGATCCGGGAGGAAATGAGCAGTTCTTC.

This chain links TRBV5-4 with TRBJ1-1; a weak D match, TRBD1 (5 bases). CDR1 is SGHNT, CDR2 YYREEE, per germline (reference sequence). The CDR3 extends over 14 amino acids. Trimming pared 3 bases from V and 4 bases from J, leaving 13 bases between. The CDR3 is CASSSTGRFTEAFF. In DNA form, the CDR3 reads TGTGCCAGCAGCTCTACGGGACGTTTCACTGAAGCTTTCTTT. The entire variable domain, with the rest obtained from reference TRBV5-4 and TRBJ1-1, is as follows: ETGVTQSPTHLIKTRGQQVTLRCSSQSGHNTVSWYQQALGQGPQFIFQYYREEENGRGNFPPRFSGLQFPNYSSELNVNALELDDSALYLCASSSTGRFTEAFFGQGTRLTVV.

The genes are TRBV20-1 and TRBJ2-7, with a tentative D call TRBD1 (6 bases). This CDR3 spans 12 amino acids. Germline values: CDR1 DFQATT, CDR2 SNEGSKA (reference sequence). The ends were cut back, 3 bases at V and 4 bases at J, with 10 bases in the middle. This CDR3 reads CSARDSPYEQYF. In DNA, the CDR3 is TGCAGTGCTAGGGACAGCCCATACGAGCAGTACTTC.

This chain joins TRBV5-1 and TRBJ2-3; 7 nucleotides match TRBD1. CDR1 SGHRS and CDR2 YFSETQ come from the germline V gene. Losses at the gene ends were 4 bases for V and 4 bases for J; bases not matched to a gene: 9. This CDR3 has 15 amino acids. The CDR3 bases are TGCGCCAGCAGCGTAATTGACACAGGGGCAGATACGCAGTATTTT. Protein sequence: CASSVIDTGADTQYF.

The CDR3, as DNA: TGCAGTGCTCGAAGACAGAATCAGCCCCAGCATTTT. Translating gives CSARRQNQPQHF. The rearrangement joins TRBV20-1 to TRBJ1-5; D perhaps matches TRBD1 (5 bases). Trimming left V 5 bases short and J 4 bases short, with 9 bases between. Germline lookup yields CDR1 DFQATT and CDR2 SNEGSKA (reference sequence). This CDR3 has 12 amino acids.

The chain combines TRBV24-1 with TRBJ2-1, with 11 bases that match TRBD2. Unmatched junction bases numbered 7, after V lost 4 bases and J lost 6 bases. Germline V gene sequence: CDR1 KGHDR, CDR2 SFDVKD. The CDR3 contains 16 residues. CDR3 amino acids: CATSETLAGVVNEQFF. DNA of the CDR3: TGTGCCACCAGTGAAACACTAGCGGGAGTGGTCAATGAGCAGTTCTTC.

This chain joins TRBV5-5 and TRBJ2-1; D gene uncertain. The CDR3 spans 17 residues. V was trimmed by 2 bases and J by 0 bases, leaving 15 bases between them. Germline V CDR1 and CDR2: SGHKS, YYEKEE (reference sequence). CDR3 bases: TGTGCCAGCAGCTTAGGGCACGGTTCCAGCTCCTACAATGAGCAGTTCTTC. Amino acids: CASSLGHGSSSYNEQFF.

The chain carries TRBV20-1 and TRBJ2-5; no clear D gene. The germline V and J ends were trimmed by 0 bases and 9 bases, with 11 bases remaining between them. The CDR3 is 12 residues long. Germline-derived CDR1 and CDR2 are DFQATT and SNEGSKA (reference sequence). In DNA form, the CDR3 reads TGCAGTGCTAGAGAGAATGGTCGCCCCCAGTACTTC. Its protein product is CSARENGRPQYF.

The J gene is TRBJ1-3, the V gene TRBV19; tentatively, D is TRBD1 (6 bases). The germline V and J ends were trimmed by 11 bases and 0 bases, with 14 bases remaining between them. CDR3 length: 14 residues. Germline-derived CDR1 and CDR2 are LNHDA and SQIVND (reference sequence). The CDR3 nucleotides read TGTGCCCTACCCTGCAGGGGCTCTGGAAACACCATATATTTT. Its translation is CALPCRGSGNTIYF.

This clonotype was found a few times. CDR3 loop: CASSFFEVGARSYNEQFF. The CDR3 DNA sequence: TGTGCCAGCAGTTTTTTTGAGGTAGGGGCCCGCTCCTACAATGAGCAGTTCTTC. J is TRBJ2-1 and V is TRBV12-3 or TRBV12-4; D possibly corresponds to TRBD1 (5 bases). The CDR3 contains 18 residues. V dropped 3 bases and J dropped 0 bases, with 18 bases sitting between them.

CDR3 bases: TGTGCCAGCTCACCCCAAAATGGGAACGAGCAGTACTTC. The encoded protein is CASSPQNGNEQYF. V and J are TRBV18 and TRBJ2-7; D remains ambiguous. V was trimmed by 3 bases and J by 5 bases, leaving 11 bases between them. There are 13 residues in the CDR3. Germline lookup yields CDR1 KGHSH and CDR2 LQKENI.

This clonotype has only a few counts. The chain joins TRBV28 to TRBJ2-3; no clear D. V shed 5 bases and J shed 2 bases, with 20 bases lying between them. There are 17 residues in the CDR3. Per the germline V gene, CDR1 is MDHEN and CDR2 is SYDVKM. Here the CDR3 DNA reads TGTGCCAGCAGTCTAACCGGCAGAAGACTTCACACAGATACGCAGTATTTT. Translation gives CASSLTGRRLHTDTQYF.

CDR3 sequence: CSAPPAGGPMEQFF. The CDR3 DNA reads as TGCAGTGCACCCCCAGCGGGGGGTCCAATGGAGCAGTTCTTC. The rearrangement links TRBV20-1 to TRBJ2-1; TRBD2 agrees at 9 bases. The junction had 13 bases not matched to a gene; V was cut back by 6 bases and J by 10 bases. In germline, CDR1 is DFQATT, CDR2 SNEGSKA (reference sequence). This CDR3 is 14 amino acids long.

CDR3: CSVEGYSGIQYF. CDR3 coding DNA: TGCAGCGTTGAAGGGTATAGTGGGATTCAGTACTTC. The J gene is TRBJ2-4, the V gene TRBV29-1; the D is unclear. Trimming removed 1 base from V and 10 bases from J, with 11 bases in between. Germline V gene sequence: CDR1 SQVTM, CDR2 ANQGSEA. This CDR3 is built from 12 residues.

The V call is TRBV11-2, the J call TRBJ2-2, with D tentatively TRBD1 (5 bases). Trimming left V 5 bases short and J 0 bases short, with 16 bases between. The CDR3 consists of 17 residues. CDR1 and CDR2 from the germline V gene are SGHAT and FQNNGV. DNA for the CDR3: TGTGCCAGCAGCCTCACGCCAGGGTGGTCGAACACCGGGGAGCTGTTTTTT. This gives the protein CASSLTPGWSNTGELFF.